Sequencing of this T cell receptor beta chain was carried out in a study of blood T cell repertoires in COVID-19. Looking at the study overall: From T cells, B-cell-depleted T cells, or PBMCs came the material, which was cDNA or gDNA.

Study processing details: Nucleated cell counts were estimated from reference gene primer amplification. Some clones are missing from TCRdb's copy, which holds only in-frame ones; the method was immunoSEQ multiplex PCR. The V and J calls and the clone size are those of that table, but D and trimming were determined from the DNA. The sample yields about 69,000 clones, around 79% seen once. Per germline, CDR1 SGDLS and CDR2 YYNGEE. V gave up 0 bases and J gave up 2 bases; unmatched junction bases: 2. The CDR3 spans 16 residues. The sample comprised peripheral blood. The genes are TRBV9 and TRBJ1-3, with TRBD1 matching over 10 bases. The sequence was obtained from a man aged 60 to 69 with acute or convalescent COVID-19. CDR3 nucleotides: TGTGCCAGCAGCGTAGAGGGGACAGGGGCTGGAAACACCATATATTTT. Residues: CASSVEGTGAGNTIYF.